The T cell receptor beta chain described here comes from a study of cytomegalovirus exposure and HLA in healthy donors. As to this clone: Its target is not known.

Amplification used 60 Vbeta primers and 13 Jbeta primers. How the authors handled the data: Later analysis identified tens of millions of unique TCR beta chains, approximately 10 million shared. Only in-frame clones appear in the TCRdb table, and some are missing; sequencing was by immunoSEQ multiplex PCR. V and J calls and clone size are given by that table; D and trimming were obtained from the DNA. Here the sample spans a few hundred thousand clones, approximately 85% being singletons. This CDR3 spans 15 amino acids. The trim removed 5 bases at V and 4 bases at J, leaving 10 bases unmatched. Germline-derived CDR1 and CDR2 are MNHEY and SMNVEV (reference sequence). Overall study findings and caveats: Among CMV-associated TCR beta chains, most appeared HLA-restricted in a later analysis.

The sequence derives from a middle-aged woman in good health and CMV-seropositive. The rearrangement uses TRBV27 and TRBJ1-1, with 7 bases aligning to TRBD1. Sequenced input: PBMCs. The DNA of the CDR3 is TGTGCCAGCAGTGCATATCGACAGGGAGTCACTGAAGCTTTCTTT. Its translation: CASSAYRQGVTEAFF.